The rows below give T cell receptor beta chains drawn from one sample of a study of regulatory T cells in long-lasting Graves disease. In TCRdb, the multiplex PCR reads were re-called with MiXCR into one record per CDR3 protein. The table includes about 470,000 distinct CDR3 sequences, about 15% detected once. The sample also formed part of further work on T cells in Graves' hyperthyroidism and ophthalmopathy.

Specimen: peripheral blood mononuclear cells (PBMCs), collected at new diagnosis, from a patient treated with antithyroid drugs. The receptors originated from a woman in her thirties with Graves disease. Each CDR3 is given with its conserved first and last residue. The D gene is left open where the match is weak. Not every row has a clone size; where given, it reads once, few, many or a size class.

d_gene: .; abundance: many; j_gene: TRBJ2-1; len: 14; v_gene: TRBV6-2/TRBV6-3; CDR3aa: CASSEVKGYNEQFF; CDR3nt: TGTGCCAGCAGTGAAGTTAAGGGGTACAATGAGCAGTTCTTC
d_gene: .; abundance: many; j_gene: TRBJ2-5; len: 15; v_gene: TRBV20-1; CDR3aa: CSAPKIVYGKETQYF; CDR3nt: TGCAGTGCCCCGAAGATAGTATACGGAAAAGAGACCCAGTACTTC
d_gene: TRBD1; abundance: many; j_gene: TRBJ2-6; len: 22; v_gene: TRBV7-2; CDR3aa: CASSLATGQQGANPSGANVLTF; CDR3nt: TGTGCCAGCAGCTTAGCGACCGGACAACAGGGGGCGAACCCCTCTGGGGCCAACGTCCTGACTTTC
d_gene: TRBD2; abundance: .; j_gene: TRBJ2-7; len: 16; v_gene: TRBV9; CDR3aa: CASSPPGLAGDFGQYF; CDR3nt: TGTGCCAGCAGCCCCCCGGGACTAGCGGGAGACTTCGGGCAGTACTTC
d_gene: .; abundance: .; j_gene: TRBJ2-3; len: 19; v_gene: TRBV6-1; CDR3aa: CASYSRPRQSISSTDTQYF; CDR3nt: TGTGCCAGTTACTCTCGCCCCCGACAGAGCATCTCTAGCACAGATACGCAGTATTTT
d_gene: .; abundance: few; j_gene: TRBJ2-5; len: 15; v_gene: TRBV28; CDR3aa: CASSGALGWAETQYF; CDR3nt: TGTGCCAGCAGTGGGGCCCTTGGGTGGGCGGAGACCCAGTACTTC
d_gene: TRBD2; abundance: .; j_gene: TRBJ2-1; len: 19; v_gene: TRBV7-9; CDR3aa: CASRPGTSGRSRSYNEQFF; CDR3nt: TGTGCCAGCAGACCTGGGACTAGCGGGAGATCGCGATCCTACAATGAGCAGTTCTTC
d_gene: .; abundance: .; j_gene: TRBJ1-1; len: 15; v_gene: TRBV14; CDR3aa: CASSHRSTVNTEAFF; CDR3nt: TGTGCCAGCAGCCATCGATCCACAGTGAACACTGAAGCTTTCTTT
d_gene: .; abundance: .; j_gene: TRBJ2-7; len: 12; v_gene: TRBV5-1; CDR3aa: CASSFSDYEQYF; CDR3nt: TGCGCCAGCAGCTTTAGCGACTACGAGCAGTACTTC
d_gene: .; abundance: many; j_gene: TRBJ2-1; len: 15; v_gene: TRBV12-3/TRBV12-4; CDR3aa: CASRLGEEGYNEQFF; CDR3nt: TGTGCCAGCAGATTGGGGGAGGAGGGCTACAATGAGCAGTTCTTC
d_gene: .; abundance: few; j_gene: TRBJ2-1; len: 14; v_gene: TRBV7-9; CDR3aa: CASSFLAAYNEQFF; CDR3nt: TGTGCCAGCAGCTTCCTAGCAGCCTACAATGAGCAGTTCTTC
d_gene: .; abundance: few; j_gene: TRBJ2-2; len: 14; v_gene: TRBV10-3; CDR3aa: CAISAAFNTGELFF; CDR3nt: TGTGCCATCAGTGCGGCCTTTAACACCGGGGAGCTGTTTTTT
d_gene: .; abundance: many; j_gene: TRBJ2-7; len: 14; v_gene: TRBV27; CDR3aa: CASKLQGGDSEQYF; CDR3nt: TGTGCCAGCAAACTCCAGGGGGGGGATTCCGAGCAGTACTTC
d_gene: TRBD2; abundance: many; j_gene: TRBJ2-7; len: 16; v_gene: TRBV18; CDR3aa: CASSPALAGGTYEQYF; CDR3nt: TGTGCCAGCTCACCGGCCCTAGCGGGAGGAACCTACGAGCAGTACTTC
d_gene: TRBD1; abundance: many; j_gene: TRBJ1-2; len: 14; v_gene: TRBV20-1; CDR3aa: CSARADRGSWGYTF; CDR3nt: TGCAGTGCTAGAGCCGACAGGGGATCTTGGGGCTACACCTTC
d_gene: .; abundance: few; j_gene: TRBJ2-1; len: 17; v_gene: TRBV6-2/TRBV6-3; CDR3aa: CASRPQRTRGPYNEQFF; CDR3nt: TGTGCCAGCAGACCCCAAAGAACCAGAGGGCCCTACAATGAGCAGTTCTTC
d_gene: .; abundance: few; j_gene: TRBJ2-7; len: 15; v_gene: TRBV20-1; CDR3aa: CSARGVSGSSYEQYF; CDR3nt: TGCAGTGCTAGAGGGGTGAGTGGGAGCTCCTACGAGCAGTACTTC
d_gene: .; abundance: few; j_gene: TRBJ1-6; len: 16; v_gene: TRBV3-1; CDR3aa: CASSQARRTNNSPLHF; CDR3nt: TGTGCCAGCAGCCAAGCCCGCAGGACAAATAATTCACCCCTCCACTTT
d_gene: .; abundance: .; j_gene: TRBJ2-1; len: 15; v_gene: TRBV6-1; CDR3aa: CASSEALTSYNEQFF; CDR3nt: TGTGCCAGCAGTGAAGCACTTACCTCCTACAATGAGCAGTTCTTC